This T cell receptor beta chain was sequenced during a study of blood T cell repertoires in COVID-19. Study context: PBMCs, B-cell-depleted T cells, or T cells provided the cDNA or gDNA that made up the material.

The CDR3 is 15 residues long. CDR1 SNHLY and CDR2 FYNNEI come from the germline V gene. V lost 4 bases to trimming and J lost 2 bases, with 14 bases between them. Participants came from roughly 23 US areas, aged about 18 to 100 years. Which cohort a participant joined came from the clinical history participants gave. Repertoires were generated with immunoSEQ multiplex PCR, while TCRdb's copy carries only in-frame clones and drops some. The sample includes 220,000 or so clones, roughly 84% of them seen just once. Sequences were obtained from PBMCs or T cells enriched from blood (not recorded which). V usage is TRBV2 and J usage is TRBJ1-2, with no clear D. This TCR was sampled from a woman aged 35 to 49 who had recovered from COVID-19. The CDR3 DNA follows: TGTGCCAGCAGTGGCTCCCAGGCGGGAAACTATGGCTACACCTTC. The encoded protein is CASSGSQAGNYGYTF.